The TCR beta chain under discussion was sequenced for a study of blood T cell repertoires in COVID-19. Study summary: The samples span acute and convalescent COVID-19 from the United States, Italy and Spain. PBMCs, B-cell-depleted T cells, or T cells provided the cDNA or gDNA that made up the material.

In the authors' workflow: Amplification with reference gene primers provided the estimates of nucleated cell counts. Sequencing was performed with immunoSEQ multiplex PCR; in TCRdb, only in-frame clones are kept and a portion is missing. From that table come the V and J calls and clone size; the DNA was used to work out D and trimming. The data show just over 250,000 clones, around 90% seen once. V was cut by 5 bases and J by 0 bases, with 13 bases left in between. Germline CDR1 and CDR2: PRHDT and FYEKMQ (reference sequence). This CDR3 is built from 15 residues. This chain connects TRBV13 to TRBJ1-2, with a tentative D call TRBD1 (6 bases). The material sequenced was peripheral blood. This receptor was taken from a man aged 60 to 69 who had recovered from COVID-19. The CDR3 sequence is CASSKRQAANYGYTF. For the CDR3, the DNA is TGTGCCAGCAGCAAACGACAGGCGGCTAACTATGGCTACACCTTC.